This TCR beta chain is drawn from a study of regulatory T cells in long-lasting Graves disease. This clonotype was seen only a few times. Relying on iRepertoire HTBI primers and Arm-PCR of CDR3 regions, the team built TCR beta libraries. Original processing methods: Overall, samples carried 62 TRBV and 14 TRBJ segments. TCRdb called the multiplex PCR reads again in MiXCR, with one record for every CDR3 protein. The V and J calls were determined by TCRdb, not by the authors. Altogether roughly 400,000 distinct CDR3 sequences are present, approximately 15% being singletons, with the ten largest covering over 7%. Time point noted: newly diagnosed GD, antithyroid drugs for less than 3 months. Following extraction of RNA from PBMCs, that RNA was used to make the TCR library. Patients were enrolled at an endocrinology department in Xi'an, China. The germline V and J ends were trimmed by 6 bases and 1 base, with 12 bases remaining between them. The CDR3 is made up of 14 amino acids. Germline-derived CDR1 and CDR2 are MNHNS and SASEGT.

The same sample was also used in a study of T cells in Graves' hyperthyroidism and ophthalmopathy. That work states: The TCR CDR3 was amplified in a first-round RT-PCR using the HTBI primer set.

V is TRBV6-1 and J is TRBJ1-1, with unresolved D. The clonotype was recovered from a woman in her forties with Graves disease. The material was peripheral blood mononuclear cells (PBMCs), obtained at new diagnosis, from a patient treated with antithyroid drugs. The chain's CDR3 is CASRSLWGNTEAFF. The CDR3 region has the DNA TGTGCCAGCAGGAGCCTCTGGGGGAACACTGAAGCTTTCTTT.